This is a list of T cell receptor beta chains from one sample in a study of breast tumors, draining lymph nodes, adjacent tissues. MiXCR was run by TCRdb on the multiplex PCR reads, yielding one entry per CDR3 protein. The table records approximately 210,000 distinct CDR3 sequences, around 32% of them present only once. Sample: axillary lymph node tissue. These receptor sequences come from a female donor with breast cancer. Some clones in this sample may be carry-over from other donors' samples. Both conserved end residues are part of each CDR3. Each record gives: V gene, J gene, D gene, clone size, CDR3 DNA, CDR3 protein. A D gene is named only where the DNA matches it firmly. The size field is filled for only some rows; it gives once, few, many or a size class.

>TRBV7-6|TRBJ1-2|-|-
TGTGCCAGCAGCTTATATATTCCGGGACCGACCTCTGGAAACACCTTC
CASSLYIPGPTSGNTF
>TRBV7-2|TRBJ2-7|-|many
TGTGCCAGCAGCCCCGGGTATAGCGGAGCCTACGAGCAGTACTTC
CASSPGYSGAYEQYF
>TRBV14|TRBJ1-1|-|few
TGTGCCAGCAGCCAAGTACAGGGTAGGGCTTTCTTT
CASSQVQGRAFF
>TRBV5-5|TRBJ1-1|TRBD1|few
TGTGCCAGCAGCTTGGTGGGACAGGATGAAGCTTTCTTT
CASSLVGQDEAFF
>TRBV24-1|TRBJ2-1|-|many
TGTGCCACCAGTGCCTTGAAGTACAATGAGCAGTTCTTC
CATSALKYNEQFF
>TRBV5-5|TRBJ2-1|TRBD2|many
TGTGCCAGCAGCCATCCCCCTAGCGGGAGTCATGAGCAGTTCTTC
CASSHPPSGSHEQFF
>TRBV24-1|TRBJ2-1|TRBD2|many
TGTGCCACCAGCCTAGCGGGAGCCCCTCTACACAATGAGCAGTTCTTC
CATSLAGAPLHNEQFF
>TRBV11-1|TRBJ2-7|TRBD1|-
TGTGCCAGCAGCTCTCTGCGGGACAGGTACCAACAGTACGAGCAGTACTTC
CASSSLRDRYQQYEQYF
>TRBV9|TRBJ2-2|-|many
TGTGCCAGCAGCGTTAACTCCGGGACAACGAACACCGGGGAGCTGTTTTTT
CASSVNSGTTNTGELFF
>TRBV6-1|TRBJ1-2|TRBD1|many
TGTGCCAGCAGTGAAATCGACAGGGTGAGCACGAGGGGCTACACCTTC
CASSEIDRVSTRGYTF
>TRBV2|TRBJ1-1|-|-
TGTGCCAGCAGTCCGTATAGTAGGGAGAACACTGAAGCTTTCTTT
CASSPYSRENTEAFF